This T cell receptor (beta chain) comes out of a study of blood T cells in healthy people across ages. Findings of the study overall: Per-million-T-cell TCR beta diversity fell roughly linearly with age.

A second about 7 to 11 cycle PCR used barcoded and J-beta primers. In TCRdb, the 5' RACE reads were re-called with MiXCR into one record per CDR3 protein. Here the sample spans some 700,000 distinct CDR3 sequences, more than 40% being singletons. V was clipped by 1 base and J by 6 bases, with 12 bases between them. CDR1 and CDR2 from the germline V gene are SQVTM and ANQGSEA. This CDR3 has 13 amino acids. Donors were healthy Caucasian individuals from Russia aged about 6 to 100. Details on this clonotype: Antigen specificity is unknown.

The sequenced material came from blood. The receptor's source is an older woman in good health. The rearrangement joins TRBV29-1 to TRBJ2-5; weak D call: TRBD1 (5 bases). The CDR3 is CSVEAVGVKTQYF. The CDR3 bases are TGCAGCGTTGAAGCCGTAGGGGTTAAGACCCAGTACTTC.